The 3 T cell receptor beta chains presented below share a single source sample, sequenced in a study of blood T cell repertoires in COVID-19. TCRdb's table, derived via immunoSEQ multiplex PCR, lists solely in-frame clones and lacks some. The sample gives 200,000 to 250,000 clones, approximately 90% of which show up once; around 3.3% is in the top ten. Sample: peripheral blood. The receptor source for this set is a man younger than 35 with active or convalescent COVID-19.

V and J are TRBV7-3 and TRBJ2-1, with 10 bases fitting TRBD2. V was clipped by 6 bases and J by 6 bases; unmatched bases: 8. CDR3 length: 15 residues. In germline, CDR1 is SGHTA, CDR2 FQGTGA. The CDR3 region has the DNA TGTGCCAGCAGGACGACTAGCGGGCTACGCAATGAGCAGTTCTTC. Translating it yields CASRTTSGLRNEQFF. Drawing the rest from reference TRBV7-3 and TRBJ2-1, the complete variable domain is GAGVSQTPSNKVTEKGKYVELRCDPISGHTALYWYRQSLGQGPEFLIYFQGTGAADDSGLPNDRFFAVRPEGSVSTLKIQRTERGDSAVYLCASRTTSGLRNEQFFGPGTRLTVL.

V usage is TRBV10-3 and J usage is TRBJ2-5; 10 nucleotides match TRBD2. Trimming took 6 bases from V and 1 from J; bases not matched to a gene: 2. There are 14 residues in the CDR3. The germline V gene encodes CDR1 ENHRY and CDR2 SYGVKD. The CDR3 region has the DNA TGTGCCATCAGAGGGACTAGCGCCCAAGAGACCCAGTACTTC. This sequence encodes CAIRGTSAQETQYF.

The chain joins TRBV9 to TRBJ1-2; D unresolved. There are 12 residues in the CDR3. Germline CDR1 SGDLS, CDR2 YYNGEE. V dropped 4 bases and J dropped 14 bases, with 18 bases sitting between them. The CDR3 DNA follows: TGTGCCAGCAGCTCAAGGACCGAAAAGCGGACCTTC. It specifies CASSSRTEKRTF.